This T cell receptor beta chain was sequenced in a study of intratumoral heterogeneity in liver cancer. Study-wide context: Patients were mostly male, median age 63 years.

Only in-frame clones appear in the TCRdb table, and some are missing; sequencing was by immunoSEQ multiplex PCR. The data show approximately 20,000 clones, with approximately 70% seen just once and about 15% held by the top ten. Germline CDR1 SGHTA, CDR2 FQGNSA. V gave up 1 base and J gave up 7 bases; unmatched junction bases: 4. This CDR3 is built from 14 residues. Before surgical resection, these early-stage hepatocellular carcinoma patients received no treatment. Sequencing used tumor-adjacent normal tissue, obtained before any cancer treatment. The chain combines TRBV7-2 with TRBJ2-7; 10 nucleotides agree with TRBD1. The TCR originated in a woman in her 70s with hepatocellular carcinoma. Here the CDR3 reads CASSLGTGGGEQYF. The CDR3 region has the DNA TGTGCCAGCAGCTTAGGGACAGGGGGAGGGGAGCAGTACTTC.